The 29 T cell receptor beta chains presented below share a single source sample, sequenced in a study of blood T cell repertoires in COVID-19. Measured with immunoSEQ multiplex PCR; TCRdb has only the in-frame clones, and not every one. This sample has about 130,000 clones; over 75% occur once, and the top ten carry 40% to 55%. The sample taken for sequencing was peripheral blood. All receptors come from a human donor in a cohort sampled during active COVID-19.

The chain has TRBV11-3 and TRBJ2-1, with no clear D. V shed 1 base and J shed 0 bases, with 4 bases lying between them. The CDR3 runs to 14 residues. CDR1 and CDR2 (germline): SGHNT, YENEEA. CDR3 sequence (DNA): TGTGCCAGCAGCTTAGCATCCTCCTACAATGAGCAGTTCTTC. Its protein product is CASSLASSYNEQFF.

The gene calls are TRBV7-8 and TRBJ2-1; no clear D gene. Trimming left V 6 bases short and J 0 bases short, with 12 bases between. The CDR3 is 15 residues long. CDR1 is SGHVS and CDR2 is FQNEAQ in the germline V gene. CDR3 region: CASSSTRSSYNEQFF. The CDR3, as DNA: TGTGCCAGCAGTTCAACCCGGAGCTCCTACAATGAGCAGTTCTTC.

This sequence joins TRBV9 and TRBJ1-3, with 10 bases fitting TRBD1. J was trimmed by 7 bases and V by 0 bases; bases with no gene match: 4. This CDR3 contains 15 residues. Germline V gene sequence: CDR1 SGDLS, CDR2 YYNGEE. DNA of the CDR3: TGTGCCAGCAGCGTAGAGTTGACAGGGGGCAACACCATATATTTT. Protein: CASSVELTGGNTIYF.

The rearrangement links TRBV2 to TRBJ1-5, with 7 bases lining up with TRBD1. With 2 bases clipped from V and 1 base from J, the junction kept 2 bases outside the gene matches. This CDR3 contains 15 residues. In germline, CDR1 is SNHLY, CDR2 FYNNEI. CDR3 loop: CASSEMDRSNQPQHF. The CDR3 bases are TGTGCCAGCAGTGAAATGGACAGGAGCAATCAGCCCCAGCATTTT.

The chain uses TRBV2 and TRBJ1-2; D not certain. The CDR3 is 16 residues long. Germline CDR1 reads SNHLY; CDR2 reads FYNNEI. Trimming took 6 bases from V and 2 from J, leaving 19 bases between them. The DNA of the CDR3 is TGTGCCAGCAGGGATATTCGAGCTTCAGGCAACTATGGCTACACCTTC. Protein sequence: CASRDIRASGNYGYTF.

This chain connects TRBV24-1 to TRBJ2-1; 9 positions agree with TRBD1. V lost 10 bases to trimming and J lost 7 bases; unmatched junction nucleotides: 16. Germline V gene data show CDR1 as KGHDR and CDR2 as SFDVKD. The CDR3 is 16 residues long. CDR3 protein: CATSYTGNRGLNEQFF. CDR3 DNA: TGTGCCACAAGTTATACCGGGAACAGGGGGCTTAATGAGCAGTTCTTC.

This clone was counted many times. V is TRBV5-4 and J is TRBJ1-2; D unresolved. Per germline, CDR1 SGHNT and CDR2 YYREEE (reference sequence). The length of the CDR3 is 13 residues. Trimming removed 3 bases at V and 1 base at J, with 7 bases between. CDR3 nucleotides: TGTGCCAGCAGCTATCTTAGTAACTATGGCTACACCTTC. Translated: CASSYLSNYGYTF.

A single count supports this clone. The V gene is TRBV7-2, the J gene TRBJ2-2; the match to TRBD1 covers 9 bases. Germline CDR1 reads SGHTA; CDR2 reads FQGNSA. The CDR3 totals 15 residues. V lost 4 bases to trimming and J lost 7 bases; unmatched junction nucleotides: 7. The CDR3 is CASSSRTGAIGELFF. CDR3 bases: TGTGCCAGCAGCTCCCGGACAGGGGCGATCGGGGAGCTGTTTTTT.

This clone was seen only once. CDR3 sequence: CASFKQGYTGELFF. CDR3 DNA sequence: TGTGCCAGTTTTAAACAGGGGTACACCGGGGAGCTGTTTTTT. This sequence joins TRBV19 and TRBJ2-2, with 7 nucleotides matching TRBD1. The germline V gene has CDR1 LNHDA and CDR2 SQIVND (reference sequence). V gave up 8 bases and J gave up 3 bases; unmatched junction bases: 6. CDR3 length: 14 amino acids.

V and J are TRBV2 and TRBJ2-1, with a possible D match to TRBD1 (6 bases). Trimming removed 7 bases from V and 8 bases from J, with 15 bases in between. The CDR3 extends over 13 amino acids. Germline assignment: CDR1 SNHLY and CDR2 FYNNEI. In nucleotides, the CDR3 is TGTGCCAGCACCTTGGGGGCGCGGGATGAGCAGTTCTTC. Amino acid sequence: CASTLGARDEQFF. Variable domain in full (rest from reference TRBV2 and TRBJ2-1): EPEVTQTPSHQVTQMGQEVILRCVPISNHLYFYWYRQILGQKVEFLVSFYNNEISEKSEIFDDQFSVERPDGSNFTLKIRSTKLEDSAMYFCASTLGARDEQFFGPGTRLTVL.

The rearrangement links TRBV24-1 to TRBJ2-7; 8 nucleotides match TRBD1. Germline CDR1 is KGHDR and CDR2 is SFDVKD. The CDR3 loop spans 18 amino acids. Unmatched junction bases numbered 16, after V lost 7 bases and J lost 0 bases. The CDR3 region is CATRGTGPKEKSSYEQYV. DNA of the CDR3: TGTGCCACCAGAGGGACAGGACCGAAAGAAAAGAGCTCCTACGAGCAGTACGTC.

The rearrangement uses TRBV27 and TRBJ2-7; 8 nucleotides line up with TRBD1. V dropped 6 bases and J dropped 2; count of bases not matched to a gene: 9. Germline V gives CDR1 MNHEY, CDR2 SMNVEV (reference sequence). The length of the CDR3 is 15 residues. CDR3 coding DNA: TGTGCCAGCAGGTTGACAGGGGCGGTCGCCTACGAGCAGTACGTC. It specifies CASRLTGAVAYEQYV.

This clone has a handful of counts. The V and J genes are TRBV5-1 and TRBJ1-1, with 7 bases aligning to TRBD1. V trimming: 4 bases; J trimming: 4 bases; junction bases outside the gene matches: 10. Germline V CDR1 and CDR2: SGHRS, YFSETQ. The CDR3 extends over 15 amino acids. For the CDR3, the DNA is TGCGCCAGCAGCGAACAGGGGATCTCTGGCACTGAAGCTTTCTTT. Protein: CASSEQGISGTEAFF.

V and J are TRBV6-2 or TRBV6-3 and TRBJ2-1; 9 nucleotides agree with TRBD2. The CDR3 is made up of 16 amino acids. J gave up 9 bases and V 5 bases, and 14 bases lay outside the gene matches. CDR1 MNHEY and CDR2 SVGEGT come from the germline V gene. The CDR3 DNA sequence: TGTGCCAGCAGTACCTTGGGGCGGGGGGGAGTTGGTGAGCAGTTCTTC. Amino acid sequence: CASSTLGRGGVGEQFF.

This chain connects TRBV29-1 to TRBJ2-3; D is perhaps TRBD1 (5 bases). CDR1 is SQVTM, CDR2 ANQGSEA, per germline. Trimming removed 2 bases from V and 1 base from J, with 10 bases in between. The CDR3 is made up of 14 amino acids. The CDR3 nucleotides are TGCAGCGTTGAAATTCAACAGGGCACAGATACGCAGTATTTT. This sequence encodes CSVEIQQGTDTQYF.

In the case of this clone: Other DNA sequences from this sample encode an identical CDR3 as well. The V and J genes are TRBV11-1 and TRBJ2-5; 8 nucleotides match TRBD1. Per germline, CDR1 SGHAT and CDR2 FQDESV (reference sequence). The CDR3 consists of 14 residues. With V trimmed by 4 bases and J by 3 bases, 4 bases remained unmatched. In DNA form, the CDR3 reads TGTGCCAGCAGCTCCGACAGGGGAAAAGAGACCCAGTACTTC. This encodes CASSSDRGKETQYF. Supplemented by reference TRBV11-1 and TRBJ2-5, the full variable domain reads EAEVAQSPRYKITEKSQAVAFWCDPISGHATLYWYRQILGQGPELLVQFQDESVVDDSQLPKDRFSAERLKGVDSTLKIQPAELGDSAMYLCASSSDRGKETQYFGPGTRLLVL.

V gene TRBV4-3 combines with J gene TRBJ1-1; maybe TRBD1 (6 bases). The V and J ends lost 0 bases and 3 bases respectively, with 17 bases between them. The CDR3 has 17 amino acids. The germline CDR1 and CDR2 sequences are LGHNA and YSLEER. The CDR3 DNA follows: TGCGCCAGCAGCCAAGATGTCAACAGGGCGCGGTACACTGAAGCTTTCTTT. Translating gives CASSQDVNRARYTEAFF.

This sequence joins TRBV24-1 and TRBJ2-5; TRBD1 matches 9 bases. CDR1 and CDR2 from the germline V gene are KGHDR and SFDVKD. The length of the CDR3 is 17 residues. V shed 4 bases, J shed 0 bases, and the junction held 8 bases outside the gene matches. The CDR3 reads CATSDPPGTGNQETQYF. CDR3 coding DNA: TGTGCCACCAGTGACCCCCCCGGGACAGGGAACCAAGAGACCCAGTACTTC.

The table lists this clone with a few counts. This chain uses TRBV27 with TRBJ2-1; 9 bases fit TRBD2. Germline CDR1 reads MNHEY; CDR2 reads SMNVEV (reference sequence). V lost 6 bases, J lost 0 bases, and 18 bases stayed unmatched. CDR3 length: 20 residues. Written as DNA, the CDR3 is TGTGCCAGCAGCCCCGGGTGGCTAGCGGGAAAACGTAGCTCCTACAATGAGCAGTTCTTC. Translation gives CASSPGWLAGKRSSYNEQFF.

The genes are TRBV4-1 and TRBJ1-2; weak D call: TRBD1 (5 bases). Germline lookup yields CDR1 MGHRA and CDR2 YSYEKL. The CDR3 is made up of 14 amino acids. The V and J ends lost 0 bases and 3 bases respectively, with 8 bases between them. The CDR3, as DNA: TGCGCCAGCAGCCAAGAAGTGACAGACTATGGCTACACCTTC. Translated, it gives CASSQEVTDYGYTF.

The chain recombines TRBV11-3 with TRBJ1-3; D perhaps matches TRBD1 (5 bases). This CDR3 comprises 14 residues. CDR1 is SGHNT and CDR2 is YENEEA in the germline V gene. V lost 5 bases to trimming and J lost 0 bases, with 8 bases between them. Written as DNA, the CDR3 is TGTGCCAGCAGCGCAGGGCTCTCTGGAAACACCATATATTTT. Protein product: CASSAGLSGNTIYF.

The chain uses TRBV2 and TRBJ2-5; 8 bases align to TRBD2. With 7 bases clipped from V and 5 bases from J, the junction kept 9 bases outside the gene matches. CDR3 length: 14 residues. The germline V gene has CDR1 SNHLY and CDR2 FYNNEI. This CDR3 reads CASNALAGGETQYF. CDR3 coding DNA: TGTGCCAGCAACGCGCTAGCGGGCGGGGAGACCCAGTACTTC.

The rearrangement links TRBV28 to TRBJ2-7; 8 bases are a match to TRBD1. This CDR3 is 16 amino acids long. The germline V gene has CDR1 MDHEN and CDR2 SYDVKM. The ends lost 5 bases at V and 0 bases at J; junction bases unmatched: 9. CDR3 amino acids: CASSPYRGSPSYEQYV. DNA for the CDR3: TGTGCCAGCAGTCCTTACAGGGGGTCTCCCTCCTACGAGCAGTACGTC.

The CDR3: CASRQTGGHAETQYF. The CDR3 region has the DNA TGCGCCAGCAGACAAACCGGGGGGCACGCGGAGACCCAGTACTTC. V usage is TRBV4-1 and J usage is TRBJ2-5; tentative D call: TRBD2 (7 bases). V lost 6 bases to trimming and J lost 5 bases, with 19 bases between them. CDR1 and CDR2 from the germline V gene are MGHRA and YSYEKL. The CDR3 totals 15 residues.

V and J are TRBV3-1 (or the pseudogene TRBV3-2) and TRBJ1-3, with D hard to call. V lost 4 bases and J lost 0, with 13 bases in between. Germline CDR1 is LGHDT and CDR2 is YNNKEL (reference sequence). The CDR3 is 16 residues long. In DNA form, the CDR3 reads TGTGCCAGCAGCCGAGGCAGCCTTTTCTCTGGAAACACCATATATTTT. Its protein is CASSRGSLFSGNTIYF.

The V and J genes are TRBV6-6 and TRBJ1-3, with a weak D call TRBD1 (5 bases). CDR1 and CDR2 from the germline V gene are MNHNY and SVGAGI (reference sequence). This CDR3 region has 14 residues. Trimming cost V 6 bases and J 3 bases, with 12 bases left between them. The CDR3 sequence: CASSQGSHGNTIYF. CDR3 coding DNA: TGTGCCAGCAGCCAGGGTTCGCATGGAAACACCATATATTTT.

The V and J genes are TRBV5-4 and TRBJ1-3; D might be TRBD1 (6 bases). Germline CDR1 reads SGHNT; CDR2 reads YYREEE (reference sequence). The CDR3 is 17 amino acids. The V end was cut by 5 bases, the J end by 0 bases, with 18 bases between. The CDR3 reads CASSTLLDSYSGNTIYF. CDR3 DNA: TGTGCCAGCAGTACTCTACTGGACAGTTACTCTGGAAACACCATATATTTT.

This clone has a count of ten or more. The chain recombines TRBV19 with TRBJ1-2; 7 nucleotides line up with TRBD1. Per germline, CDR1 LNHDA and CDR2 SQIVND (reference sequence). The trim removed 4 bases at V and 0 bases at J, leaving 5 bases unmatched. The CDR3 runs to 15 residues. CDR3 sequence: CASSTTGASNYGYTF. The CDR3 nucleotides are TGTGCCAGTAGTACAACAGGGGCCTCTAACTATGGCTACACCTTC.

This chain links TRBV21-1 with TRBJ1-3; the table assigns TRBD1, which was not confirmed against the DNA. TRBV21-1 counts as a pseudogene. CDR3 length: 15 residues. The CDR3 loop reads CASSPGTSTGNTIYF. CDR3 DNA sequence: TGTGCCAGCAGTCCCGGGACAAGTACTGGAAACACCATATATTTT.